The 32 T cell receptor beta chains below come from one sample, sequenced in a study of T cells in localized non-small cell lung cancer. The assay was immunoSEQ multiplex PCR, and TCRdb's table has in-frame clones only and misses some. The table records tens of thousands of clones, roughly 90% of them present only once. The sequencing used peripheral blood, collected before any cancer treatment. These receptors were collected from a man between 35 and 75 years old with stage I squamous cell lung carcinoma.

The V gene is TRBV6-5, the J gene TRBJ1-4; D is unresolved. This CDR3 is built from 15 residues. Germline lookup yields CDR1 MNHEY and CDR2 SVGAGI. Trimming took 2 bases from V and 0 from J, leaving 7 bases between them. CDR3 amino acids: CASSYGNPTNEKLFF. CDR3 nucleotide sequence: TGTGCCAGCAGTTACGGGAACCCAACTAATGAAAAACTGTTTTTT.

In this sample, this clone turned up once. V gene TRBV19 combines with J gene TRBJ1-1, with D maybe TRBD1 (6 bases). From germline, CDR1 is LNHDA and CDR2 SQIVND (reference sequence). With 8 bases removed from V and 1 base from J, the gap between germline ends came to 20 bases. There are 16 residues in the CDR3. This chain's CDR3 is CASRPLGRGTNTEAFF. CDR3 coding DNA: TGTGCCAGTCGACCATTAGGCAGGGGTACGAACACTGAAGCTTTCTTT.

The chain links TRBV5-1 to TRBJ2-3; 8 bases match TRBD2. Looked up from germline, CDR1 is SGHRS and CDR2 is YFSETQ. V lost 4 bases, J lost 6 bases, and 7 bases stayed unmatched. The CDR3 extends over 14 amino acids. DNA for the CDR3: TGCGCCAGCAGCCTGGGACTAGTTAGCGATACGCAGTATTTT. It is translated as CASSLGLVSDTQYF.

The chain has TRBV27 and TRBJ1-5; the D gene is possibly TRBD1 (6 bases). Germline CDR1 is MNHEY and CDR2 is SMNVEV (reference sequence). V lost 2 bases and J lost 4, with 12 bases in between. CDR3 length equals 15 residues. CDR3 protein: CASSLVQGPNQPQHF. In DNA, the CDR3 is TGTGCCAGCAGTTTAGTGCAGGGGCCTAATCAGCCCCAGCATTTT.

This clone was recorded only once. This rearrangement joins TRBV7-3 to TRBJ1-1; D is undetermined. Per germline, CDR1 SGHTA and CDR2 FQGTGA. V dropped 3 bases and J dropped 3 bases, with 8 bases sitting between them. This CDR3 spans 13 amino acids. As DNA, the CDR3 is TGTGCCAGCAGCTTTTCTCTTGACACTGAAGCTTTCTTT. Protein: CASSFSLDTEAFF. Looking up the rest from reference TRBV7-3 and TRBJ1-1 gives the full variable domain: GAGVSQTPSNKVTEKGKYVELRCDPISGHTALYWYRQSLGQGPEFLIYFQGTGAADDSGLPNDRFFAVRPEGSVSTLKIQRTERGDSAVYLCASSFSLDTEAFFGQGTRLTVV.

The rearrangement links TRBV5-6 to TRBJ2-5, with D possibly TRBD2 on 7 matching bases. Germline V gene data show CDR1 as SGHDT and CDR2 as YYEEEE. The CDR3 sequence is 15 residues long. V lost 2 bases and J lost 3, with 14 bases in between. The CDR3 region is CASSLWGGGKETQYF. The CDR3 region has the DNA TGTGCCAGCAGCTTATGGGGGGGCGGAAAAGAGACCCAGTACTTC.

The rearrangement joins TRBV6-5 to TRBJ1-2; no reliable D call. The germline CDR1 and CDR2 sequences are MNHEY and SVGAGI. The CDR3 length is 15 residues. The V end lost 6 bases, the J end lost 7 bases, and 21 bases lay between the germline ends. In DNA form, the CDR3 reads TGTGCCAGCAGCCTCCAGTATGGAGAGAGCTCTGGCTACACCTTC. Amino acids: CASSLQYGESSGYTF.

This chain links TRBV18 with TRBJ2-7; 8 nucleotides agree with TRBD1. V dropped 3 bases and J dropped 3; count of bases not matched to a gene: 4. The CDR3 covers 14 residues. Germline V gives CDR1 KGHSH, CDR2 LQKENI. CDR3 nucleotides: TGTGCCAGCTCACCCTTTGGACAGGGCTACGAGCAGTACTTC. Amino acid sequence: CASSPFGQGYEQYF.

This clone was seen a single time. The CDR3 protein is CASSDRQYNQPQHF. DNA of the CDR3: TGTGCCAGCAGTGATCGACAGTACAATCAGCCCCAGCATTTT. The chain is built from TRBV6-5 and TRBJ1-5; D possibly corresponds to TRBD1 (5 bases). The ends were cut back, 5 bases at V and 3 bases at J, with 11 bases in the middle. Per the germline V gene, CDR1 is MNHEY and CDR2 is SVGAGI. CDR3 length: 14 residues.

Comments on this clone: This may be a read error, as it is one base from a much larger clone. A read error is likely, as this CDR3 ends without the conserved phenylalanine or tryptophan. The chain uses TRBV7-9 and TRBJ2-7, with 10 bases matching TRBD1. The CDR3 loop spans 16 amino acids. Trimming removed 1 base from V and 4 bases from J; junction bases left unmatched: 7. CDR1 is SEHNR and CDR2 is FQNEAQ in the germline V gene (reference sequence). This chain's CDR3 is CASSLGDRGKFYEQYL. CDR3 bases: TGTGCCAGCAGCTTAGGGGACAGGGGAAAGTTTTACGAGCAGTACCTC.

A few counts support this clone. The CDR3 bases are TGTGCCAGCAGCTTCAGGGGTAATTCACCCCTCCACTTT. Encoded protein: CASSFRGNSPLHF. The chain recombines TRBV7-2 with TRBJ1-6; D is perhaps TRBD1 (6 bases). CDR3 length equals 13 residues. The germline V gene has CDR1 SGHTA and CDR2 FQGNSA. V shed 3 bases and J shed 6 bases, with 6 bases lying between them.

The chain couples TRBV6-5 to TRBJ2-2; D might be TRBD1 or TRBD2, each matching 5 bases. There are 14 residues in the CDR3. Germline CDR1 reads MNHEY; CDR2 reads SVGAGI. V gave up 0 bases and J gave up 5 bases, with 7 bases separating them. The chain's CDR3 is CASSYSRGTGELFF. CDR3 nucleotides: TGTGCCAGCAGTTACTCGAGGGGAACCGGGGAGCTGTTTTTT.

In its sample, this clone was seen a few times. Here the CDR3 reads CAWISGGQLRGGYTF. CDR3 bases: TGTGCCTGGATTTCGGGAGGGCAACTCCGGGGTGGCTACACCTTC. This rearrangement joins TRBV30 to TRBJ1-2; D is uncertain. V lost 4 bases and J 7 bases, leaving 22 bases between the germline ends. Germline V lookup: CDR1 GTSNPN, CDR2 SVGIG (reference sequence). The length of the CDR3 is 15 residues. The variable domain in full, with the rest retrieved from reference TRBV30 and TRBJ1-2, is SQTIHQWPATLVQPVGSPLSLECTVEGTSNPNLYWYRQAAGRGLQLLFYSVGIGQISSEVPQNLSASRPQDRQFILSSKKLLLSDSGFYLCAWISGGQLRGGYTFGSGTRLTVV.

The chain is built from TRBV30 and TRBJ2-7, with D unclear. Trimming pared 2 bases from V and 3 bases from J, leaving 8 bases between. This CDR3 comprises 12 residues. Germline V gene sequence: CDR1 GTSNPN, CDR2 SVGIG (reference sequence). The CDR3 bases are TGTGCCTGGAGTAAGGGCGGCTACGAGCAGTACTTC. This translates into CAWSKGGYEQYF. Based on the CDR3 plus reference TRBV30 and TRBJ2-7, the full variable domain is SQTIHQWPATLVQPVGSPLSLECTVEGTSNPNLYWYRQAAGRGLQLLFYSVGIGQISSEVPQNLSASRPQDRQFILSSKKLLLSDSGFYLCAWSKGGYEQYFGPGTRLTVT.

The J gene is TRBJ2-3, the V gene TRBV7-8; D gene unclear. The CDR3 has 13 residues. Trimming removed 2 bases at V and 9 bases at J, with 12 bases between. The germline CDR1 and CDR2 sequences are SGHVS and FQNEAQ. CDR3 bases: TGTGCCAGCAGCTTAATCGAGCAATCAACGCAGTATTTT. It is translated as CASSLIEQSTQYF.

The V call is TRBV18, the J call TRBJ2-7, with 8 bases matching TRBD1. Germline assignment: CDR1 KGHSH and CDR2 LQKENI. Unmatched junction bases numbered 5, after V lost 6 bases and J lost 1 base. CDR3 length equals 14 residues. Here the CDR3 DNA reads TGTGCCAGCTCCCGGGACAGGATTTCCTACGAGCAGTACTTC. Translation: CASSRDRISYEQYF. The whole variable domain, remainder taken from reference TRBV18 and TRBJ2-7, is NAGVMQNPRHLVRRRGQEARLRCSPMKGHSHVYWYRQLPEEGLKFMVYLQKENIIDESGMPKERFSAEFPKEGPSILRIQQVVRGDSAAYFCASSRDRISYEQYFGPGTRLTVT.

The J gene is TRBJ2-3, the V gene TRBV5-1, with TRBD1 matching over 7 bases. V trimming: 4 bases; J trimming: 5 bases; junction bases outside the gene matches: 10. The germline gives CDR1 SGHRS, CDR2 YFSETQ. The CDR3 has 15 amino acids. The CDR3 reads CASSTGQAAGDTQYF. CDR3 DNA sequence: TGCGCCAGCAGCACCGGACAGGCGGCCGGAGATACGCAGTATTTT.

This chain uses TRBV7-2 with TRBJ1-4; 7 bases fit TRBD1. After removal of 2 bases from V and 4 bases from J, the junction contained 7 bases not matched to a gene. The CDR3 has 16 amino acids. CDR1 is SGHTA, CDR2 FQGNSA, per germline. CDR3 DNA sequence: TGTGCCAGCAGCTTACAGAACCAGGGGGGTAATGAAAAACTGTTTTTT. Amino acid sequence: CASSLQNQGGNEKLFF.

The V and J genes are TRBV7-9 and TRBJ1-2; D gene uncertain. This CDR3 spans 12 amino acids. V lost 8 bases, J lost 0 bases, and 7 bases lay in between. The germline V gene encodes CDR1 SEHNR and CDR2 FQNEAQ (reference sequence). CDR3 DNA: TGTGCCAGCTCCACCCCTAACTATGGCTACACCTTC. Translation: CASSTPNYGYTF.

The rearrangement links TRBV27 to TRBJ2-2; D may be TRBD1 or TRBD2 (5 bases each). The germline gives CDR1 MNHEY, CDR2 SMNVEV (reference sequence). Trimming left V 6 bases short and J 8 bases short, with 19 bases between. This CDR3 has 15 amino acids. In DNA form, the CDR3 reads TGTGCCAGCAGCCCCGGTGCCCTTGGGGGAGGGGAGCTGTTTTTT. The encoded protein is CASSPGALGGGELFF.

In DNA, the CDR3 is TGTGCCAGCAGCCCCCTGCGACGAGCGAACACCGGGGAGCTGTTTTTT. Protein sequence: CASSPLRRANTGELFF. This rearrangement joins TRBV14 to TRBJ2-2; D is undetermined. Germline CDR1 is SGHDN and CDR2 is FVKESK. Trimming cost V 4 bases and J 0 bases, with 12 bases left between them. The CDR3 totals 16 residues.

The J gene is TRBJ1-1, the V gene TRBV19; D perhaps matches TRBD1 (5 bases). The V gene's germline CDR1 is LNHDA and CDR2 SQIVND (reference sequence). The CDR3 length is 15 residues. The germline V and J ends were trimmed by 4 bases and 1 base, with 13 bases remaining between them. The CDR3 spells CASSKPGLKNTEAFF. CDR3 bases: TGTGCCAGTAGTAAACCGGGACTTAAGAACACTGAAGCTTTCTTT.

The gene calls are TRBV5-1 and TRBJ1-1; D ambiguous. Trimming took off 4 bases at V and 0 bases at J, with 7 bases between the two ends. This CDR3 has 13 amino acids. CDR1 and CDR2 (germline): SGHRS, YFSETQ. Written as DNA, the CDR3 is TGCGCCAGCAGCCCTCAGTTGAACACTGAAGCTTTCTTT. Translated, it gives CASSPQLNTEAFF.

The rearrangement joins TRBV2 to TRBJ1-1; TRBD1 aligns across 9 bases. Trimming removed 5 bases from V and 4 bases from J; junction bases left unmatched: 8. The CDR3 has 15 amino acids. From germline, CDR1 is SNHLY and CDR2 FYNNEI. The CDR3 coding sequence is TGTGCCAGCAGTAAGCGGGACAGGGTCGGCACTGAAGCTTTCTTT. This codes for CASSKRDRVGTEAFF.

The rearrangement uses TRBV6-5 and TRBJ1-6; TRBD1 might be the D (6 bases). The CDR3 is 15 residues long. Trimming pared 7 bases from V and 6 bases from J, leaving 16 bases between. CDR1 and CDR2 from the germline V gene are MNHEY and SVGAGI. The CDR3 sequence is CASTPTDRLNSPLHF. The CDR3 coding sequence is TGTGCCAGCACCCCTACCGACAGGCTTAATTCACCCCTCCACTTT.

The chain couples TRBV15 to TRBJ1-1; tentative D call: TRBD1 (5 bases). Germline-derived CDR1 and CDR2 are LNHNV and YYDKDF (reference sequence). V lost 1 base to trimming and J lost 4 bases, with 19 bases between them. The CDR3 length is 17 residues. CDR3 protein: CATSRAYGGVRGTEAFF. The CDR3 nucleotides read TGTGCCACCAGCAGAGCCTATGGCGGGGTTAGGGGCACTGAAGCTTTCTTT.

The chain links TRBV2 to TRBJ2-1; 10 bases are shared with TRBD2. Germline V gene sequence: CDR1 SNHLY, CDR2 FYNNEI. The CDR3 loop spans 13 amino acids. The CDR3 region has the DNA TGTGCAGCAGGAGGGCTAGCGGGGGCCGAGCAGTTCTTC. Protein sequence: CAAGGLAGAEQFF.

The rearrangement uses TRBV5-4 and TRBJ2-5; D uncertain. CDR3 length: 13 amino acids. V lost 6 bases and J 0 bases, leaving 9 bases between the germline ends. The germline CDR1 and CDR2 sequences are SGHNT and YYREEE (reference sequence). The CDR3 is CASNPFNQETQYF. The CDR3 nucleotides read TGTGCCAGCAATCCATTTAACCAAGAGACCCAGTACTTC.

The chain couples TRBV18 to TRBJ1-3; a weak D match, TRBD1 (5 bases). V gave up 2 bases and J gave up 1 base, with 24 bases separating them. Germline V lookup: CDR1 KGHSH, CDR2 LQKENI. The CDR3 length is 20 residues. In nucleotides, the CDR3 is TGTGCCAGCTCACCAGTTCAGGGAGGGCGCCTCGTTATTTCTGGAAACACCATATATTTT. It specifies CASSPVQGGRLVISGNTIYF.

The chain recombines TRBV7-6 with TRBJ2-3; tentative D call: TRBD2 (6 bases). Trimming left V 3 bases short and J 2 bases short, with 9 bases between. The CDR3 contains 14 residues. Germline values: CDR1 SGHVS, CDR2 FNYEAQ. CDR3 nucleotides: TGTGCCAGCAGCTTGGGCGGGAACACAGATACGCAGTATTTT. This translates into CASSLGGNTDTQYF.

The V and J genes are TRBV28 and TRBJ1-2, with unresolved D. Germline V CDR1 and CDR2: MDHEN, SYDVKM. The CDR3 runs to 13 residues. V was cut by 6 bases and J by 3 bases, with 11 bases left in between. CDR3 bases: TGTGCCAGCAGCCGACCACCCCACTATGGCTACACCTTC. This sequence encodes CASSRPPHYGYTF.

The rearrangement joins TRBV7-8 to TRBJ1-6; 8 nucleotides agree with TRBD1. Germline V gives CDR1 SGHVS, CDR2 FQNEAQ. The CDR3 totals 16 residues. The V segment lost 2 bases and the J segment 7 bases; nucleotides outside the gene matches: 7. CDR3 in DNA: TGTGCCAGCAGCTTAACGCGGACAGGGAACAATTCACCCCTCCACTTT. This gives the protein CASSLTRTGNNSPLHF.